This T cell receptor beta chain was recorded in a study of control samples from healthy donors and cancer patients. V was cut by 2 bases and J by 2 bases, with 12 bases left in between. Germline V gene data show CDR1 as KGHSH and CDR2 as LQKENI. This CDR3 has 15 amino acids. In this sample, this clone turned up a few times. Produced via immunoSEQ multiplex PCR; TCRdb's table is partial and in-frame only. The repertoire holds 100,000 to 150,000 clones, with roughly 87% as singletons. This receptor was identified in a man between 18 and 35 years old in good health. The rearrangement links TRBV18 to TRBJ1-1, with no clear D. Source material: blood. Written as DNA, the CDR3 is TGTGCCAGCTCACCAACGCGGAACAGTAACACTGAAGCTTTCTTT. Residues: CASSPTRNSNTEAFF.